This T cell receptor (beta chain) was captured by sequencing in a study of T cell repertoires in cytomegalovirus infection. Looking at the study overall: A matching HLA type, together with CMV infection, was signaled by public TCR beta signatures. Study-wide results and limits: In two of eight donors, the top clonotype was HLA-C-restricted CMV-specific. Cumulated frequencies of public TCR beta families served to identify carriers of CMV plus the relevant HLA.

As concerns this clonotype: The antigen remains undetermined.

V shed 3 bases and J shed 4 bases, with 10 bases lying between them. The length of the CDR3 is 13 residues. Germline V gene data show CDR1 as LGHNA and CDR2 as YSLEER. TCRdb recomputed calls from the reads with MiXCR, one row per CDR3 protein. The table has about 180,000 distinct CDR3 sequences, about a sixth seen once. Sequenced material: CD8+ T cells from PBMCs. The sequence was obtained from a human donor in good health (CMV status not recorded). Some clones in this sample may be carry-over from other donors' samples. The rearrangement joins TRBV4-3 to TRBJ2-7; D is possibly TRBD2 (6 bases). The CDR3 DNA is TGCGCCAGCAGCCAGGCGCGGGGATACGAGCAGTACTTC. Its translation is CASSQARGYEQYF.